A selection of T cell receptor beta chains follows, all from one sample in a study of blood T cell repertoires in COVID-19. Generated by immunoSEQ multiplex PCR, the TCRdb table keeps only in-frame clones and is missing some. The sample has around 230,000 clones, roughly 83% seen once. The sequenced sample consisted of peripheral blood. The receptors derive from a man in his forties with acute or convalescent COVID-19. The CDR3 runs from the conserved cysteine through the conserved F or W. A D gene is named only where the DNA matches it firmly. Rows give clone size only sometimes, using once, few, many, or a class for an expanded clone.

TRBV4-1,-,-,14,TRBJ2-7,CASSQGLILGEQYF,TGCGCCAGCAGCCAAGGGCTAATCCTAGGCGAGCAGTACTTC
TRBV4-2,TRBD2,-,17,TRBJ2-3,CASSQEPRLAFTDTQYF,TGTGCCAGCAGCCAAGAGCCGAGACTAGCGTTCACAGATACGCAGTATTTT
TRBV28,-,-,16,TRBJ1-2,CASSPPFHSGRYGYTF,TGTGCCAGCAGTCCCCCCTTCCACAGCGGACGCTATGGCTACACCTTC
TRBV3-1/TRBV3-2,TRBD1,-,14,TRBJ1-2,CASSHIDRGYGYTF,TGTGCCAGCAGCCACATAGACAGGGGCTATGGCTACACCTTC
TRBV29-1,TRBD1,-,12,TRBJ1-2,CSVTGDRAGYTF,TGCAGCGTGACAGGGGACAGGGCTGGCTACACCTTC
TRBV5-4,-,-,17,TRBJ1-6,CASSRKPGQSDNSPLHF,TGTGCCAGCAGCCGTAAGCCTGGACAGTCAGATAATTCACCCCTCCACTTT
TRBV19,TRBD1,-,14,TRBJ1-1,CASRRGPTNTEAFF,TGTGCCAGTCGGAGGGGGCCAACGAACACTGAAGCTTTCTTT
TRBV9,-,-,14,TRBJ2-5,CASSVTGGTETQYF,TGTGCCAGCAGCGTCACCGGGGGTACGGAGACCCAGTACTTC
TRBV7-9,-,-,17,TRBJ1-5,CASSPNPGTGVNQPQHF,TGTGCCAGCAGCCCGAACCCCGGGACGGGAGTTAATCAGCCCCAGCATTTT
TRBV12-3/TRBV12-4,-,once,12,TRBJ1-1,CASSSGPTEAFF,TGTGCCAGCAGTTCAGGGCCAACTGAAGCTTTCTTT
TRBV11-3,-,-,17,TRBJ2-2,CASSLDVSGWNTGELFF,TGTGCCAGCAGCTTAGATGTCAGCGGGTGGAACACCGGGGAGCTGTTTTTT
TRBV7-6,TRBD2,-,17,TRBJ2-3,CASSEARTSGSTDTQYF,TGTGCCAGCAGCGAAGCGAGGACTAGCGGGAGCACAGATACGCAGTATTTT
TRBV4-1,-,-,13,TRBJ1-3,CASSQDVGNTIYF,TGCGCCAGCAGCCAAGACGTTGGAAACACCATATATTTT
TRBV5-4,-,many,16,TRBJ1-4,CASSLREGGTNEKLFF,TGTGCCAGCAGCTTGAGGGAAGGGGGAACTAATGAAAAACTGTTTTTT
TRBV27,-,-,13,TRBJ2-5,CASSNRLGETQYF,TGTGCCAGCAGCAACAGACTAGGAGAGACCCAGTACTTC
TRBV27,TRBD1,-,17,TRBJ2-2,CASSRVTILGQPGELFF,TGTGCCAGCAGTCGCGTAACCATCCTGGGACAGCCCGGGGAGCTGTTTTTT
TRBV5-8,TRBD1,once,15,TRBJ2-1,CASSYPGQGYNEQFF,TGTGCCAGCAGCTACCCGGGACAGGGGTACAATGAGCAGTTCTTC
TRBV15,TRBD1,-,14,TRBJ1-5,CATSIQGEHQPQHF,TGTGCCACCAGCATACAGGGGGAGCATCAGCCCCAGCATTTT
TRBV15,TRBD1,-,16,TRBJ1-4,CATSRGVGTGGEKLFF,TGTGCCACCAGCAGAGGCGTTGGGACAGGAGGGGAAAAACTGTTTTTT
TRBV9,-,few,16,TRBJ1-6,CASSPGGGRGNSPLHF,TGTGCCAGCAGCCCCGGGGGGGGAAGAGGGAATTCACCCCTCCACTTT
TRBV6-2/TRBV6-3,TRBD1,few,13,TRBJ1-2,CASSDRGRYGYTF,TGTGCCAGCAGCGACAGGGGACGATATGGCTACACCTTC
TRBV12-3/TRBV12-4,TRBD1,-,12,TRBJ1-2,CASSIRQGGYTF,TGTGCCAGCAGTATACGACAGGGCGGCTACACCTTC